This TCR beta chain was sequenced for a study of vaccination and CD4 T cells after COVID-19. Sequenced with the Oncomine TCR Beta short-read assay was DNA taken from cultured CD4+ T cells. From the PCR reads, TCRdb called clonotypes with MiXCR, one entry per CDR3 protein. The sample yields 15,000 or so distinct CDR3 sequences, 40% to 50% seen once. This CDR3 has 13 amino acids. CDR1 is WNHNN, CDR2 SYGVQD, per germline (reference sequence). Trimming cost V 0 bases and J 8 bases, with 5 bases left between them. As concerns this clonotype: Its antigen is not identified.

Treatment given: approximately nine-day PBMC culture with coronavirus spike peptide pools or control peptides (ViraFEST assay). This sequence originates from a human donor who had recovered from COVID-19. Sequencing was carried out using CD4+ T cells from blood, cultured in vitro. The rearrangement links TRBV10-1 to TRBJ1-6; no definite D call. CDR3 residues: CASSESVDSPLHF. The CDR3 bases are TGCGCCAGCAGTGAGTCAGTGGATTCACCCCTCCACTTT.